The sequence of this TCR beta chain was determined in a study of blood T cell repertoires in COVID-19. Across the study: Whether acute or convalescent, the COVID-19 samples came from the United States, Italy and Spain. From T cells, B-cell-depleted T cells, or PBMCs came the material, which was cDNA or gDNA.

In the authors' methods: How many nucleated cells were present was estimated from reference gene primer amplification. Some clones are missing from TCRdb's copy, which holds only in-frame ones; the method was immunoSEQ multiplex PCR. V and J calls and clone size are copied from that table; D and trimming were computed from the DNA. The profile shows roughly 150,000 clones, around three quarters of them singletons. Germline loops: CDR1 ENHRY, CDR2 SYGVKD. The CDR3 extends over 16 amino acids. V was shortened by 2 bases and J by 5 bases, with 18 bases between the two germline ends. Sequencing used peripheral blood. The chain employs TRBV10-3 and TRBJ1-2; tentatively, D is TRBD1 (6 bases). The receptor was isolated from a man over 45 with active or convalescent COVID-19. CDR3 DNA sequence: TGTGCCATCAGTGAGGGCCAGGGCAAAAGGGGGTATGGCTACACCTTC. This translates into CAISEGQGKRGYGYTF.